The entry that follows covers one T cell receptor beta chain sequence. The data were obtained in a study of OX40 agonist ivuxolimab in advanced cancers. This CDR3 has 14 amino acids. Germline V gives CDR1 SGHVS, CDR2 FNYEAQ. V was trimmed by 1 base and J by 6 bases, leaving 7 bases between them. Assay used: immunoSEQ multiplex PCR; TCRdb lists only in-frame clones, some missing. The sample yields about 74,000 clones, approximately 81% seen once. The TCR sequence derives from an adult with an advanced solid tumor such as melanoma, head and neck, liver or kidney cancer. This chain links TRBV7-6 with TRBJ2-6; the D is unclear. The sequences come from CD4+ or CD8+ T cells sorted from blood, collected in a trial of the OX40 agonist ivuxolimab. This CDR3 is CASSLDTAANVLTF. The CDR3 nucleotides read TGTGCCAGCAGCTTAGACACCGCGGCCAACGTCCTGACTTTC.